This entry is about one T cell receptor (beta chain). The data were taken from a study of blood T cell repertoires in COVID-19. Study-level information: Spain, Italy and the United States supplied samples that represented acute and convalescent COVID-19. Sources were T cells, B-cell-depleted T cells, or PBMCs; the material itself was cDNA or gDNA.

Original handling: Estimation of nucleated cell counts was performed using reference gene primer amplification. Profiling relied on immunoSEQ multiplex PCR, and the TCRdb table lists in-frame clones only, not all of them. That table gives V, J and clone size, and the DNA gave D and trimming. The sample contains about 99,000 clones, almost 90% of which appear only once. Trimming took 6 bases from V and 1 from J; bases not matched to a gene: 2. CDR1 is LNHDA and CDR2 is SQIVND in the germline V gene (reference sequence). CDR3 length: 14 residues. Sequencing was carried out using peripheral blood. The receptor comes from a human donor in a cohort sampled during active COVID-19. The V call is TRBV19, the J call TRBJ1-5; 8 bases are shared with TRBD1. CDR3 sequence: CASRRTGSNQPQHF. DNA for the CDR3: TGTGCCAGTAGGCGGACAGGGAGCAATCAGCCCCAGCATTTT.